This T cell receptor beta chain was recorded in a study of blood T cell repertoires in COVID-19. Clones were sequenced by immunoSEQ multiplex PCR, and TCRdb holds only the in-frame ones, with some missing. The repertoire consists of about 260,000 clones, with 86% occurring once and the leading ten covering 1.5% to 2%. The CDR3 has 15 amino acids. Per germline, CDR1 SGHVS and CDR2 FQNEAQ. V shed 0 bases and J shed 4 bases, with 12 bases lying between them. The specimen sequenced was peripheral blood. The TCR was taken from a man under 40 with active or convalescent COVID-19. The rearrangement links TRBV7-8 to TRBJ1-2; D might be TRBD1 (5 bases). CDR3 protein: CASSLATGTRYGYTF. The CDR3 DNA reads TGTGCCAGCAGCTTAGCAACCGGGACTCGCTATGGCTACACCTTC.